This entry is about one T cell receptor beta chain. Its antigen is not known. CDR3 size: 14 residues. The V end was cut by 4 bases, the J end by 1 base, with 10 bases between. CDR1 is SGHRS, CDR2 YFSETQ, per germline. This sample is part of a study of cytotoxic CD8 clonotypes in ibrutinib-treated CLL. As for the study in general: Sample averages reached 250,000 or so productive templates and 85,000 to 100,000 productive rearrangements.

Study-level findings and limits: An increase in clonality occurred at ibrutinib response, followed by a return toward baseline at progression. In comparison with age-matched healthy donors, baseline clonality was higher and tracked circulating CD8+ T-cell counts. Contraction or stability on treatment characterized the public clonotypes, which were uncommon.

The method was immunoSEQ multiplex PCR; TCRdb's version includes in-frame clones alone and lacks a portion of them. The repertoire holds about 300,000 clones, 67% seen once, with around 6.5% in the top ten. The J gene is TRBJ2-3, the V gene TRBV5-1; D is unclear. The sample in question was PBMCs, obtained after 36 months of ibrutinib treatment. This receptor was taken from a human donor with chronic lymphocytic leukemia. The CDR3 nucleotides read TGCGCCAGCAGCCCCAACCCTGGCACAGATACGCAGTATTTT. This codes for CASSPNPGTDTQYF.